The next 32 T cell receptor beta chains were all read from a single sample in a study of T cell repertoires in cytomegalovirus infection. These receptors lack a known antigen. TCRdb called the reads again in MiXCR, with one record for every CDR3 protein. The table shows some 200,000 distinct CDR3 sequences, with approximately 38% occurring only once. Specimen: CD8+ T cells from cultured PBMCs, collected from culture after CMV antigen stimulation. These TCRs come from a human donor in good health (CMV status not recorded). Some clones in this sample may be carry-over from other donors' samples.

This clonotype was picked up a small number of times. The chain recombines TRBV7-9 with TRBJ2-7; 8 bases are a match to TRBD1. J lost 4 bases, V lost 5 bases, and 7 bases had no gene match. Germline CDR1 reads SEHNR; CDR2 reads FQNEAQ (reference sequence). The length of the CDR3 is 14 residues. The CDR3 DNA sequence: TGTGCCAGCAGCCCCCAGACAGGGGAATACGAGCAGTACTTC. It translates to CASSPQTGEYEQYF.

The chain uses TRBV7-2 and TRBJ2-2, with 8 nucleotides matching TRBD2. CDR3 length: 14 amino acids. With V trimmed by 8 bases and J by 5 bases, 7 bases remained unmatched. CDR1 and CDR2 from the germline V gene are SGHTA and FQGNSA. The DNA for the CDR3 is TGTGCCAGCGGCCGGGAGGGAAGGACCGGGGAGCTGTTTTTT. It specifies CASGREGRTGELFF.

The chain couples TRBV6-8 to TRBJ2-3; no clear D. Germline V CDR1 and CDR2: MNHGY, SAAAGT. The V end lost 2 bases, the J end lost 2 bases, and 11 bases lay between the germline ends. The CDR3 runs to 15 residues. CDR3 sequence (DNA): TGTGCCAGCAGTTACGGAACAGCCAACACAGATACGCAGTATTTT. This codes for CASSYGTANTDTQYF.

This clonotype occurred once. The rearrangement uses TRBV24-1 and TRBJ2-5; 11 bases fit TRBD2. This CDR3 region has 15 residues. The germline CDR1 and CDR2 sequences are KGHDR and SFDVKD. Germline trimming cut 4 bases from V and 3 bases from J; bases unmatched to any gene: 3. The CDR3 sequence is CATSDPGLAEETQYF. The CDR3 DNA reads TGTGCCACCAGTGACCCGGGACTAGCGGAAGAGACCCAGTACTTC.

This clonotype was detected only once. This rearrangement joins TRBV12-3 or TRBV12-4 to TRBJ1-1; D is unclear. V dropped 5 bases and J dropped 5 bases, with 27 bases sitting between them. CDR3 size: 18 residues. The CDR3 nucleotides read TGTGCCAGCAGTGACCCACTTATTCCCAAAGTCCGCTCAACTGAAGCTTTCTTT. It codes for CASSDPLIPKVRSTEAFF.

The rearrangement links TRBV24-1 to TRBJ2-2; TRBD2 might be the D (5 bases). The CDR3 consists of 16 residues. Between the trimmed V and J ends, which lost 6 bases and 0 bases, there was a span of 13 bases. Looked up from germline, CDR1 is KGHDR and CDR2 is SFDVKD. The CDR3 bases are TGTGCCACCAGTTCCATGGAGGAAGCGAACACCGGGGAGCTGTTTTTT. It codes for CATSSMEEANTGELFF.

This clonotype showed up just a few times. The chain uses TRBV7-9 and TRBJ2-7; 7 bases align to TRBD2. The CDR3 contains 12 residues. From germline, CDR1 is SEHNR and CDR2 FQNEAQ (reference sequence). The V segment lost 7 bases and the J segment 5 bases; nucleotides outside the gene matches: 5. This CDR3 reads CASTGGTNEQYF. The CDR3 nucleotides read TGTGCCAGCACCGGGGGGACGAACGAGCAGTACTTC.

J is TRBJ1-2 and V is TRBV7-1, with D tentatively TRBD1 (5 bases). TRBV7-1 belongs to the ORF category, with a function that is uncertain. The CDR3 has 15 residues. With 7 bases removed from V and 3 bases from J, the gap between germline ends came to 18 bases. CDR3 nucleotide sequence: TGTGCCAGCAACTCTCGCAGGGTCTCGGACTATGGCTACACCTTC. This encodes CASNSRRVSDYGYTF.

V is TRBV27 and J is TRBJ2-3, with D perhaps being TRBD1 or TRBD2 (5 bases each). CDR3 size: 12 residues. Trimming pared 6 bases from V and 12 bases from J, leaving 16 bases between. CDR1 and CDR2 from the germline V gene are MNHEY and SMNVEV (reference sequence). CDR3 bases: TGTGCCAGCAGCCGCCGGGGCTCCGGCCAGTATTTT. This translates into CASSRRGSGQYF.

As regards this clonotype: The junction does not match germline at one end; this may be a read error. This chain links TRBV7-6 with TRBJ2-3; D not resolved. From germline, CDR1 is SGHVS and CDR2 FNYEAQ. CDR3 length equals 13 residues. The CDR3 bases are TGTGCCAGCAGCTTAGCGCACCCCGATACGCCGTATTTT. This encodes CASSLAHPDTPYF.

Many counts were recorded for this clonotype. This chain joins TRBV7-2 and TRBJ2-5; D is unclear. The CDR3 runs 12 residues. Germline CDR1 is SGHTA and CDR2 is FQGNSA. V was clipped by 4 bases and J by 0 bases, with 3 bases between them. DNA of the CDR3: TGTGCCAGCAGCTCCGACCAAGAGACCCAGTACTTC. Its translation is CASSSDQETQYF.

The CDR3 loop reads CASSLALASGSTDTQYF. In nucleotides, the CDR3 is TGTGCCAGCAGCTTAGCGCTGGCTAGCGGTTCCACAGATACGCAGTATTTT. The chain is built from TRBV7-6 and TRBJ2-3; TRBD2 matches 7 bases. The CDR3 has 17 residues. The germline V gene has CDR1 SGHVS and CDR2 FNYEAQ. V lost 0 bases, J lost 2 bases, and 8 bases stayed unmatched.

The J gene is TRBJ2-2, the V gene TRBV7-6, with D possibly being TRBD1 (5 bases). Trimming pared 5 bases from V and 1 base from J, leaving 14 bases between. The germline V gene has CDR1 SGHVS and CDR2 FNYEAQ. The CDR3 extends over 16 amino acids. The CDR3 DNA reads as TGTGCCAGCAGCGTCTTCGTCACAGGGAACACCGGGGAGCTGTTTTTT. This sequence encodes CASSVFVTGNTGELFF.

This chain links TRBV6-1 with TRBJ2-7; tentatively, D is TRBD1 (6 bases). CDR3 length equals 14 residues. CDR1 is MNHNS, CDR2 SASEGT, per germline. Deletions cut 2 bases from V and 3 bases from J, with 11 bases between. The CDR3 coding sequence is TGTGCCAGCAGTGAAAGGGGGTCCTTCTACGAGCAGTACTTC. It codes for CASSERGSFYEQYF.

The sample holds a few counts of this clonotype. The gene calls are TRBV29-1 and TRBJ2-5, with 10 bases lining up with TRBD1. The V gene end was trimmed by 3 bases and the J gene end by 1 base; junction bases not matched to a gene: 8. Germline values: CDR1 SQVTM, CDR2 ANQGSEA. There are 16 residues in the CDR3. The CDR3 region is CSVDETGQGSQETQYF. CDR3 coding DNA: TGCAGCGTTGATGAAACGGGACAGGGGTCCCAAGAGACCCAGTACTTC.

The table lists this clonotype with a few counts. The rearrangement joins TRBV28 to TRBJ2-7; no clear D. CDR3 length: 15 residues. Looked up from germline, CDR1 is MDHEN and CDR2 is SYDVKM. Trimming took off 6 bases at V and 0 bases at J, with 15 bases between the two ends. CDR3 amino acids: CASSLRYSNSYEQYF. CDR3 coding DNA: TGTGCCAGCAGCCTCCGGTACTCCAACTCCTACGAGCAGTACTTC.

The chain uses TRBV4-1 and TRBJ2-3; unclear D gene. V lost 5 bases, J lost 6 bases, and 15 bases lay in between. CDR1 and CDR2 from the germline V gene are MGHRA and YSYEKL. The length of the CDR3 is 14 residues. The DNA of the CDR3 is TGCGCCAGCAGCTACCGATGGGGAAGGGATACGCAGTATTTT. Amino acids: CASSYRWGRDTQYF.

This chain uses TRBV20-1 with TRBJ2-2; D could derive from TRBD1 or TRBD2 (5 bases each). Germline V lookup: CDR1 DFQATT, CDR2 SNEGSKA (reference sequence). V lost 0 bases to trimming and J lost 3 bases, with 14 bases between them. CDR3 size: 16 residues. CDR3 coding DNA: TGCAGTGCTAGAGATCCCGGGGCTTTGGACACCGGGGAGCTGTTTTTT. Its protein product is CSARDPGALDTGELFF.

V is TRBV12-3 or TRBV12-4 and J is TRBJ1-2; 7 bases match TRBD1. This CDR3 has 14 amino acids. The V and J ends lost 6 bases and 2 bases, in that order; junction bases with no gene match: 6. As DNA, the CDR3 is TGTGCCAGCAGACCGACAGGGATCAACTATGGCTACACCTTC. Translating it yields CASRPTGINYGYTF.

This clonotype occurred a few times. The chain joins TRBV7-9 to TRBJ2-5; D is perhaps TRBD2 (6 bases). Germline values: CDR1 SEHNR, CDR2 FQNEAQ (reference sequence). V was trimmed by 9 bases and J by 5 bases, leaving 10 bases between them. CDR3 length: 11 amino acids. CDR3 protein: CASGGSETQYF. The CDR3, as DNA: TGTGCCAGTGGGGGGTCGGAGACCCAGTACTTC.

This clonotype has only one observation. A much bigger clone sits one base away, suggesting this may be a read error. The V and J genes are TRBV7-8 and TRBJ2-1; 10 bases are a match to TRBD2. This CDR3 region has 16 residues. CDR1 SGHVS and CDR2 FQNEAQ come from the germline V gene. In nucleotides, the CDR3 is TGTGCCAGCAGTTTCAGCGGGGGGGCGACCTACAATGAGCAGATCTTC. Protein product: CASSFSGGATYNEQIF.

The gene calls are TRBV5-1 and TRBJ2-2; D is perhaps TRBD1 (5 bases). The CDR3 sequence is 15 residues long. Looked up from germline, CDR1 is SGHRS and CDR2 is YFSETQ. With 0 bases removed from V and 6 bases from J, the gap between germline ends came to 12 bases. CDR3 sequence: CASSLGGLHPGELFF. The CDR3 nucleotides read TGCGCCAGCAGCTTGGGGGGCCTACACCCCGGGGAGCTGTTTTTT.

The chain couples TRBV5-1 to TRBJ1-2; no definite D call. CDR3 length: 14 amino acids. Germline V lookup: CDR1 SGHRS, CDR2 YFSETQ. V was pared by 1 base and J by 2 bases, with 9 bases between. As DNA, the CDR3 is TGCGCCAGCAGCTTGTACAGTCAGAACTATGGCTACACCTTC. Its translation is CASSLYSQNYGYTF.

This chain joins TRBV11-2 and TRBJ2-2, with 7 bases fitting TRBD1. J was trimmed by 5 bases and V by 5 bases; bases with no gene match: 17. Germline loops: CDR1 SGHAT, CDR2 FQNNGV. The CDR3 covers 18 residues. CDR3 sequence (DNA): TGTGCCAGCAGCCCTCGTAAGAGGGGGCGTATCGTGACCGGGGAGCTGTTTTTT. Residues: CASSPRKRGRIVTGELFF.

In its sample, this clonotype was seen a few times. V gene TRBV2 combines with J gene TRBJ2-7, with D possibly TRBD1 on 5 matching bases. V shed 9 bases and J shed 3 bases, with 6 bases lying between them. The CDR3 extends over 10 amino acids. CDR1 and CDR2 (germline): SNHLY, FYNNEI. In nucleotides, the CDR3 is TGTGCCAGTAGGGGCTACGAGCAGTACTTC. Its translation: CASRGYEQYF.

This rearrangement joins TRBV12-3 or TRBV12-4 to TRBJ1-4, with D tentatively TRBD1 (6 bases). The germline V and J ends were trimmed by 3 bases and 8 bases, with 13 bases remaining between them. The CDR3 is 14 residues long. This CDR3 is CASSFNRVSEKLFF. The CDR3 nucleotides read TGTGCCAGCAGTTTTAACAGGGTCTCGGAAAAACTGTTTTTT.

The chain has TRBV6-1 and TRBJ2-7, with D possibly matching TRBD2 (5 bases). The CDR3 totals 13 residues. CDR1 is MNHNS, CDR2 SASEGT, per germline. Trimming cost V 2 bases and J 7 bases, with 12 bases left between them. The DNA of the CDR3 is TGTGCCAGCAGTGAATGGTCTAGCAATGAGCAGTACTTC. Encoded protein: CASSEWSSNEQYF.

V usage is TRBV19 and J usage is TRBJ1-1, with a tentative D call TRBD1 (6 bases). With 5 bases removed from V and 3 bases from J, the gap between germline ends came to 16 bases. Looked up from germline, CDR1 is LNHDA and CDR2 is SQIVND (reference sequence). The CDR3 is made up of 15 amino acids. The CDR3 loop reads CASSAHRALDTEAFF. In DNA, the CDR3 is TGTGCCAGTAGTGCGCACAGGGCGCTGGACACTGAAGCTTTCTTT.

This clonotype was recorded a few times. CDR3 sequence reads: CASALGLAGEFYNEQFF. In nucleotides, the CDR3 is TGTGCTAGTGCCTTGGGACTAGCGGGAGAGTTCTACAATGAGCAGTTCTTC. This chain uses TRBV12-5 with TRBJ2-1; TRBD2 matches 14 bases. CDR1 and CDR2 (germline): LGHNT, FRNRAP. J gave up 3 bases and V 7 bases, and 8 bases lay outside the gene matches. The CDR3 is 17 amino acids.

The chain links TRBV30 to TRBJ2-7; 8 bases agree with TRBD1. This CDR3 has 13 residues. J lost 6 bases, V lost 2 bases, and 6 bases had no gene match. Looked up from germline, CDR1 is GTSNPN and CDR2 is SVGIG (reference sequence). In nucleotides, the CDR3 is TGTGCCTGGAGTCCCCTCGGACAGGGCGAGCAGTACTTC. The encoded protein is CAWSPLGQGEQYF.

The chain recombines TRBV7-9 with TRBJ1-1, with no clear D. CDR1 is SEHNR and CDR2 is FQNEAQ in the germline V gene (reference sequence). V was shortened by 5 bases and J by 5 bases, with 9 bases between the two germline ends. The length of the CDR3 is 12 residues. The CDR3 spells CASSPAFTEAFF. CDR3 DNA: TGTGCCAGCAGCCCCGCGTTTACTGAAGCTTTCTTT.

The chain has TRBV6-5 and TRBJ2-5; 12 bases map to TRBD1. CDR3 length: 16 residues. J lost 5 bases, V lost 0 bases, and 4 bases had no gene match. The germline gives CDR1 MNHEY, CDR2 SVGAGI. Here the CDR3 reads CASSYSGQGASETQYF. The CDR3 DNA sequence: TGTGCCAGCAGTTACTCGGGACAGGGGGCGTCTGAGACCCAGTACTTC.